The 25 T cell receptor beta chains presented below share a single source sample, sequenced in a study of response to subunit inactivated influenza vaccine. TCRdb used MiXCR to reprocess the RT-PCR reads, holding one entry per CDR3 protein. Among hundreds of thousands of distinct CDR3 sequences listed, about 15% were seen once. Source: PBMCs from blood, taken 11 to 12 days after vaccination. The receptors come from a man aged 50 to 60 who received an inactivated influenza vaccine.

This rearrangement joins TRBV7-3 to TRBJ2-1, with a tentative D call TRBD2 (7 bases). Trimming took 0 bases from V and 1 from J, leaving 13 bases between them. CDR1 SGHTA and CDR2 FQGTGA come from the germline V gene. The CDR3 runs to 17 residues. The CDR3 reads CASSLTRGGPSYNEQFF. Here the CDR3 DNA reads TGTGCCAGCAGCTTAACGAGGGGGGGCCCATCCTACAATGAGCAGTTCTTC.

V gene TRBV3-1 combines with J gene TRBJ2-5; possibly TRBD1 or TRBD2 for D (5 bases each). This CDR3 spans 17 amino acids. Trimming took off 9 bases at V and 1 base at J, with 24 bases between the two ends. Per germline, CDR1 LGHDT and CDR2 YNNKEL (reference sequence). In nucleotides, the CDR3 is TGTGCCAGTCACCAACTAGATGGGGCAGGGAGCCAAGAGACCCAGTACTTC. Translation: CASHQLDGAGSQETQYF.

To note about this clonotype: The junction departs from the called germline gene at one end, perhaps through a read error. The V and J genes are TRBV7-7 and TRBJ2-1, with 9 bases fitting TRBD2. Germline V gene data show CDR1 as SSHAT and CDR2 as FNYEAQ (reference sequence). CDR3 size: 16 residues. DNA for the CDR3: TGTGCTAGCAGCCCGATAGCGGGGGAATCCTACAATGAGCAGTTCTTC. It specifies CASSPIAGESYNEQFF.

With regard to this clonotype: Given a much more abundant clone one base away, this may be a read error. V gene TRBV5-1 combines with J gene TRBJ1-2; D not certain. Looked up from germline, CDR1 is SGHRS and CDR2 is YFSETQ. The CDR3 has 17 residues. V was cut by 0 bases and J by 2 bases, with 17 bases left in between. In DNA, the CDR3 is TGCGCCAGCAGCTTGGATCCCTTCGATTTGGAGAACTATGGCTACACCTTC. It is translated as CASSLDPFDLENYGYTF.

The CDR3 coding sequence is TGCGCCAGCAGCCACAGGGTAGGGAATGAAAAACTGTTTTTT. Amino acids: CASSHRVGNEKLFF. The gene calls are TRBV4-1 and TRBJ1-4; TRBD1 might be the D (5 bases). CDR3 length equals 14 residues. The V and J ends lost 3 bases and 5 bases respectively, with 10 bases between them. Germline CDR1 MGHRA, CDR2 YSYEKL.

This chain links TRBV7-8 with TRBJ2-7, with no clear D. This CDR3 is 13 amino acids long. The V gene lost 4 bases and the J gene lost 3 bases, with 10 bases spanning the gap. The V gene's germline CDR1 is SGHVS and CDR2 FQNEAQ. CDR3 bases: TGTGCCAGCAGCTGGGCACAGAACTACGAGCAGTACTTC. The encoded protein is CASSWAQNYEQYF.

The sample holds a few counts of this clonotype. The gene calls are TRBV12-3 or TRBV12-4 and TRBJ1-3, with a tentative D call TRBD1 (5 bases). The CDR3 runs 16 residues. V was trimmed by 5 bases and J by 3 bases, leaving 17 bases between them. The CDR3 sequence: CASSPPGGSFGNTIYF. The CDR3, as DNA: TGTGCCAGCAGTCCACCCGGGGGGTCGTTTGGAAACACCATATATTTT.

The J gene is TRBJ1-2, the V gene TRBV7-2; no clear D. CDR3 length: 16 amino acids. V lost 1 base to trimming and J lost 0 bases, with 12 bases between them. From germline, CDR1 is SGHTA and CDR2 FQGNSA. The DNA of the CDR3 is TGTGCCAGCAGCTTAGGGCACAGATCGACTAACTATGGCTACACCTTC. It is translated as CASSLGHRSTNYGYTF.

Details on this clonotype: This sequence may be a read error, since a much larger clone differs from it by one base. This chain joins TRBV15 and TRBJ2-3; 7 bases are a match to TRBD2. Per germline, CDR1 LNHNV and CDR2 YYDKDF (reference sequence). CDR3 length: 15 residues. CDR3 in amino acids: CGTRVGGGPTDTQYF. DNA for the CDR3: TGTGGCACCCGGGTCGGCGGGGGTCCCACAGATACGCAGTATTTT.

This clonotype was seen a handful of times. This chain joins TRBV12-3 or TRBV12-4 and TRBJ2-3; a possible D gene is TRBD2 (7 bases). CDR3 length equals 18 residues. Trimming shortened V by 4 bases and J by 1 base, and 21 bases separated the two germline ends. The CDR3 is CASSSRGGGPSRTDTQYF. The DNA of the CDR3 is TGTGCCAGCAGTTCGAGAGGGGGGGGACCCTCCCGCACAGATACGCAGTATTTT.

The V gene is TRBV5-5, the J gene TRBJ1-5, with D possibly being TRBD1 (6 bases). Germline loops: CDR1 SGHKS, CDR2 YYEKEE (reference sequence). The germline V and J ends were trimmed by 2 bases and 4 bases, with 10 bases remaining between them. This CDR3 comprises 14 residues. CDR3 sequence: CASSLLGQNQPQHF. CDR3 DNA: TGTGCCAGCAGCTTACTGGGACAAAATCAGCCCCAGCATTTT.

J is TRBJ2-3 and V is TRBV20-1, with a weak D call TRBD1 (6 bases). The germline gives CDR1 DFQATT, CDR2 SNEGSKA (reference sequence). This CDR3 spans 13 amino acids. V was pared by 1 base and J by 5 bases, with 10 bases between. DNA of the CDR3: TGCAGTGCTAGAGCAGGGGTCGAAGATACGCAGTATTTT. Protein product: CSARAGVEDTQYF.

A few counts support this clonotype. The chain couples TRBV9 to TRBJ2-3, with unresolved D. V gave up 0 bases and J gave up 4 bases, with 9 bases separating them. Germline V gene lookup returns CDR1 SGDLS and CDR2 YYNGEE. The CDR3 extends over 14 amino acids. The CDR3 sequence is CASSVAMSADTQYF. Written as DNA, the CDR3 is TGTGCCAGCAGCGTAGCTATGTCCGCAGATACGCAGTATTTT.

The sample holds many counts of this clonotype. The V gene is TRBV2, the J gene TRBJ2-2; TRBD1 agrees at 7 bases. Germline V gene lookup returns CDR1 SNHLY and CDR2 FYNNEI. The CDR3 length is 14 residues. J gave up 6 bases and V 5 bases, and 6 bases lay outside the gene matches. This CDR3 reads CASSLRQGPGELFF. The CDR3, as DNA: TGTGCCAGCAGTCTCAGACAGGGCCCCGGGGAGCTGTTTTTT.

In the case of this clonotype: A read error may account for a junction end that differs from germline. The genes are TRBV10-3 and TRBJ2-3; TRBD1 agrees at 8 bases. This CDR3 contains 14 residues. The germline V gene has CDR1 ENHRY and CDR2 SYGVKD. CDR3 sequence (DNA): TGCGCCAGCCGACAGGGGTCTAGCACAGATACGCAGTATTTT. As protein: CASRQGSSTDTQYF.

The chain has TRBV18 and TRBJ2-1, with D perhaps matching TRBD2 (7 bases). The CDR3 is 15 residues long. V dropped 2 bases and J dropped 6 bases, with 14 bases sitting between them. CDR1 and CDR2 from the germline V gene are KGHSH and LQKENI. The CDR3 coding sequence is TGTGCCAGCTCACCAACGCCAGGGGAGGGCAATGAGCAGTTCTTC. Translating gives CASSPTPGEGNEQFF.

The CDR3 spells CASRGQGGSELFF. The CDR3 DNA is TGTGCCAGCAGGGGCCAAGGGGGGTCGGAACTGTTTTTT. V gene TRBV7-9 combines with J gene TRBJ1-4, with a weak D call TRBD1 (6 bases). Germline lookup yields CDR1 SEHNR and CDR2 FQNEAQ (reference sequence). Trimming left V 6 bases short and J 12 bases short, with 17 bases between. The CDR3 loop spans 13 amino acids.

The chain couples TRBV9 to TRBJ2-5; D gene unclear. The CDR3 has 15 amino acids. Germline V gives CDR1 SGDLS, CDR2 YYNGEE. Trimming took 0 bases from V and 1 from J, leaving 10 bases between them. The CDR3 region is CASSVAGTAQETQYF. The CDR3 nucleotides are TGTGCCAGCAGCGTAGCCGGCACAGCCCAAGAGACCCAGTACTTC.

The J gene is TRBJ2-5, the V gene TRBV29-1, with TRBD2 matching 13 bases. V was pared by 4 bases and J by 2 bases, with 1 base of the junction left unmatched. The CDR3 is 14 amino acids. CDR1 is SQVTM and CDR2 is ANQGSEA in the germline V gene. As DNA, the CDR3 is TGCAGCGTTGGGACTAGCGGGGGACAAGAGACCCAGTACTTC. Its protein product is CSVGTSGGQETQYF.

The table lists this clonotype with many counts. The V call is TRBV12-3 or TRBV12-4, the J call TRBJ2-5, with TRBD2 as a possible D gene (5 bases). Trimming pared 5 bases from V and 1 base from J, leaving 14 bases between. This CDR3 contains 15 residues. Here the CDR3 DNA reads TGTGCCAGCAGTCCCCCGGGGAGAGGCCAAGAGACCCAGTACTTC. This encodes CASSPPGRGQETQYF.

This sequence joins TRBV6-1 and TRBJ1-1; D gene ambiguous. The CDR3 spans 14 residues. Germline lookup yields CDR1 MNHNS and CDR2 SASEGT. V lost 7 bases, J lost 4 bases, and 16 bases lay in between. The CDR3 sequence: CASNMDFGGTEAFF. CDR3 DNA: TGTGCCAGCAATATGGACTTCGGCGGCACTGAAGCTTTCTTT.

In its sample, this clonotype was seen a few times. This rearrangement joins TRBV27 to TRBJ1-2, with D possibly being TRBD1 (5 bases). The CDR3 has 14 residues. Germline V gives CDR1 MNHEY, CDR2 SMNVEV (reference sequence). Trimming stripped 3 bases from V and 7 bases from J, with 15 bases between. The CDR3 coding sequence is TGTGCCAGCAGTTTTGGGAAGGGGCCGGGTGGCTACACCTTC. Its translation: CASSFGKGPGGYTF.

This clonotype was recorded a few times. V and J are TRBV5-1 and TRBJ1-1; tentatively, D is TRBD1 (6 bases). The CDR3 loop spans 15 amino acids. Trimming pared 1 base from V and 1 base from J, leaving 11 bases between. The germline V gene has CDR1 SGHRS and CDR2 YFSETQ. CDR3 amino acids: CASSLIGGGNTEAFF. The CDR3 nucleotides are TGCGCCAGCAGCTTGATTGGGGGCGGGAACACTGAAGCTTTCTTT.

The CDR3 DNA sequence: TGTGCCAGCACCGCCGACAGAGACTTCAATCAGCCCCAGCATTTT. Protein: CASTADRDFNQPQHF. The chain employs TRBV6-2 or TRBV6-3 and TRBJ1-5; D possibly corresponds to TRBD1 (5 bases). Germline V CDR1 and CDR2: MNHEY, SVGEGT. With 7 bases removed from V and 3 bases from J, the gap between germline ends came to 16 bases. The CDR3 length is 15 residues.

This clonotype was recorded a few times. This chain joins TRBV6-2 or TRBV6-3 and TRBJ1-2; D unresolved. Trimming pared 6 bases from V and 5 bases from J, leaving 19 bases between. Germline lookup yields CDR1 MNHEY and CDR2 SVGEGT. There are 15 residues in the CDR3. The CDR3 loop reads CASSPDWSARYGYTF. The CDR3 bases are TGTGCCAGCAGCCCGGATTGGTCGGCGAGGTATGGCTACACCTTC.